What follows describes a single TCR beta chain. Its antigen remains unknown. The repertoire was sequenced with immunoSEQ multiplex PCR; TCRdb's copy has only in-frame clones and lacks some. The sample shows approximately 50,000 clones, 85% to 95% of them seen only once. The data stem from a study of OX40 agonist ivuxolimab in advanced cancers. Study at large: Eligibility rules accepted prior anti-PD-1, anti-PD-L1 or anti-CTLA-4 therapy, and around 38% had some.

Whole-study findings and limits: In a subset of nonresponders, normalized T-cell clonal expansion was also low. CD4+ and CD8+ blood T cells expanded clonally by week 6 at 0.1 to 3.0 mg/kg.

The germline V and J ends were trimmed by 4 bases and 5 bases, with 16 bases remaining between them. There are 15 residues in the CDR3. Per the germline V gene, CDR1 is SGDLS and CDR2 is YYNGEE. No patient had autoimmune disease or received systemic immunosuppression. V gene TRBV9 combines with J gene TRBJ2-1; D gene uncertain. The sequence was collected from an adult with an advanced solid tumor such as melanoma, head and neck, liver or kidney cancer. The sample in question was CD4+ or CD8+ T cells sorted from blood, obtained in a trial of the OX40 agonist ivuxolimab. CDR3: CASSYGSRGDNEQFF. The CDR3 bases are TGTGCCAGCAGCTACGGATCAAGAGGCGACAATGAGCAGTTCTTC.